Below, one T cell receptor beta chain is given with its context. The target antigen is unknown. The data originate from a study of blood T cells in healthy people across ages. Trimming cost V 2 bases and J 5 bases; bases outside gene matches: 15. The CDR3 loop spans 17 amino acids. CDR1 PRHDT and CDR2 FYEKMQ come from the germline V gene (reference sequence). Findings and limits, study-wide: Older age went with lower TCR beta diversity per million T cells, in a roughly linear way. CMV infection status of these donors was not known.

PCR was performed a second time for about 6 to 11 cycles using a sample-barcoded 5' primer and a J-beta primer mix. TCRdb reanalysed the 5' RACE reads using MiXCR and keeps one entry per CDR3 protein. The sample consists of about 1.6 million distinct CDR3 sequences, 30% to 35% of them appearing once. Donors each provided 8 to 10 milliliters of peripheral blood. There were at least 5 micrograms of total RNA extracted from every sample. This receptor was taken from a woman aged 30 to 39 in good health. The sequencing sample was made of blood. The rearrangement joins TRBV13 to TRBJ2-7; 7 bases fit TRBD2. CDR3 DNA sequence: TGTGCCAGCAGCTTAAGTTCTTTTGGGGGGGTTGGCGACGAGCAGTACTTC. This gives the protein CASSLSSFGGVGDEQYF.